What follows describes a single T cell receptor beta chain. Its specificity is unknown. Trimming took 0 bases from V and 4 from J, leaving 19 bases between them. The CDR3 totals 17 residues. Germline-derived CDR1 and CDR2 are SGHAT and FQNNGV. This sample is drawn from a study of T-cell reconstitution after alpha-beta-depleted transplantation in children. Study-level results: T-cell numbers and diversity one year post-transplant derived largely from freshly generated T cells. In patients about two months after transplant, alpha-beta T cells reportedly arose from several hundred expanded graft clones.

The TCRbeta library was prepared with unique molecular identifiers. TCRdb reanalysed the PCR reads using MiXCR and keeps one entry per CDR3 protein. Here the sample spans some 200,000 distinct CDR3 sequences, roughly 8.3% being singletons. The sequence was collected from a male patient under 10 years old who had a stem cell transplant for acute myeloid leukemia, so the T cells may come from the graft donor. The rearrangement joins TRBV11-2 to TRBJ2-7; D is possibly TRBD1 (6 bases). This specimen consisted of PBMCs, mostly from graft donor cells, obtained 360 days after TCRalphabeta/CD19-depleted stem cell transplant. The chain's CDR3 is CASSLDRGRGREYEQYF. In DNA, the CDR3 is TGTGCCAGCAGCTTAGATCGTGGCAGGGGAAGGGAGTACGAGCAGTACTTC.